These 17 T cell receptor beta chains originate from one sample sequenced in a study of OX40 agonist ivuxolimab in advanced cancers. Libraries were prepared by immunoSEQ multiplex PCR; TCRdb keeps only in-frame clonotypes and omits some of them. The sample lists 5,000 or so clones, roughly three fifths seen once, with 72% in the top ten. Sample: CD4+ or CD8+ T cells sorted from blood, taken in a trial of the OX40 agonist ivuxolimab. Source of these receptors: an adult with an advanced solid tumor such as melanoma, head and neck, liver or kidney cancer.

This chain joins TRBV18 and TRBJ2-2; D gene ambiguous. Germline CDR1 reads KGHSH; CDR2 reads LQKENI. The CDR3 sequence is 13 residues long. V shed 6 bases and J shed 13 bases, with 18 bases lying between them. CDR3 loop: CASSHSPGFGLFF. The CDR3 DNA is TGTGCCAGCTCCCATAGTCCTGGCTTCGGGCTGTTTTTT.

At least ten counts were recorded for this clone. This chain connects TRBV5-6 to TRBJ1-1, with a tentative D call TRBD1 (5 bases). V was pared by 10 bases and J by 4 bases, with 11 bases between. The CDR3 runs 11 residues. Germline V lookup: CDR1 SGHDT, CDR2 YYEEEE. CDR3 coding DNA: TGTGCCTCGATGGGGGTCACTGAAGCTTTCTTT. The encoded protein is CASMGVTEAFF.

The chain joins TRBV9 to TRBJ1-3, with a possible D match to TRBD1 (5 bases). This CDR3 region has 13 residues. With 7 bases removed from V and 2 bases from J, the gap between germline ends came to 10 bases. Germline V gives CDR1 SGDLS, CDR2 YYNGEE. The chain's CDR3 is CASEGTPGNTIYF. CDR3 nucleotide sequence: TGTGCCAGCGAAGGGACCCCTGGAAACACCATATATTTT.

This chain connects TRBV7-9 to TRBJ1-4; weak D call: TRBD1 (5 bases). Germline V gene sequence: CDR1 SEHNR, CDR2 FQNEAQ (reference sequence). CDR3 length: 15 amino acids. Trimming took off 1 base at V and 6 bases at J, with 12 bases between the two ends. The CDR3 protein is CASSLGPGWDEKLFF. The CDR3 DNA reads as TGTGCCAGCAGCTTAGGCCCAGGGTGGGATGAAAAACTGTTTTTT.

This clone showed up just a few times. The V and J genes are TRBV10-3 and TRBJ2-7; 11 bases agree with TRBD1. The CDR3 has 15 amino acids. J was trimmed by 2 bases and V by 6 bases; bases with no gene match: 6. Looked up from germline, CDR1 is ENHRY and CDR2 is SYGVKD. The CDR3 spells CAIRDPGQGAYEQYF. Here the CDR3 DNA reads TGTGCCATCAGAGACCCGGGACAGGGGGCCTACGAGCAGTACTTC.

The V and J genes are TRBV7-9 and TRBJ2-1; possible D gene TRBD1, 5 bases. The V end lost 6 bases, the J end lost 5 bases, and 17 bases lay between the germline ends. The CDR3 is made up of 15 amino acids. CDR1 and CDR2 from the germline V gene are SEHNR and FQNEAQ (reference sequence). This CDR3 is CASRATVDRNNEQFF. The CDR3 nucleotides read TGTGCCAGCAGGGCAACCGTAGACAGAAACAATGAGCAGTTCTTC.

This clone was observed a handful of times. The chain is built from TRBV5-5 and TRBJ1-1; no definite D call. From germline, CDR1 is SGHKS and CDR2 YYEKEE (reference sequence). With 0 bases removed from V and 6 bases from J, the gap between germline ends came to 3 bases. The CDR3 contains 11 residues. The CDR3 DNA sequence: TGTGCCAGCAGCTTGGGTCCTGAAGCTTTCTTT. Translated: CASSLGPEAFF.

The V gene is TRBV5-6, the J gene TRBJ2-7; TRBD1 might be the D (5 bases). Trimming removed 0 bases from V and 1 base from J, with 8 bases in between. The V gene's germline CDR1 is SGHDT and CDR2 YYEEEE. The CDR3 spans 14 residues. In nucleotides, the CDR3 is TGTGCCAGCAGCTTGGGCGCAGGGTCCTACGAGCAGTACTTC. The encoded protein is CASSLGAGSYEQYF.

The chain recombines TRBV5-8 with TRBJ2-3; 11 bases fit TRBD2. Germline V lookup: CDR1 SGHTS, CDR2 YDEGEE. The CDR3 loop spans 17 amino acids. V lost 4 bases and J lost 4; bases outside the gene matches: 11. CDR3 nucleotides: TGTGCCAGCAGCCCGAGGACTAGCGGGTCTCAAGCAGATACGCAGTATTTT. Its protein product is CASSPRTSGSQADTQYF.

This chain links TRBV19 with TRBJ2-6, with D perhaps TRBD1 (6 bases). The V end was cut by 6 bases, the J end by 0 bases, with 15 bases between. CDR1 LNHDA and CDR2 SQIVND come from the germline V gene (reference sequence). The CDR3 contains 17 residues. As DNA, the CDR3 is TGTGCCAGTAGAGGGACACCAATCCCCTCTGGGGCCAACGTCCTGACTTTC. This gives the protein CASRGTPIPSGANVLTF. Combining the CDR3 with reference TRBV19 and TRBJ2-6 gives the whole variable domain DGGITQSPKYLFRKEGQNVTLSCEQNLNHDAMYWYRQDPGQGLRLIYYSQIVNDFQKGDIAEGYSVSREKKESFPLTVTSAQKNPTAFYLCASRGTPIPSGANVLTFGAGSRLTVL.

This sequence joins TRBV29-1 and TRBJ1-1; 7 bases fit TRBD1. Germline V gene sequence: CDR1 SQVTM, CDR2 ANQGSEA. V shed 5 bases, J shed 1 base, and the junction held 7 bases outside the gene matches. This CDR3 has 14 amino acids. The CDR3 DNA reads TGCAGCGTTCCTCGGGGGACAGAGAACACTGAAGCTTTCTTT. Its protein product is CSVPRGTENTEAFF.

The chain has TRBV29-1 and TRBJ2-7; maybe TRBD1 (5 bases). CDR1 SQVTM and CDR2 ANQGSEA come from the germline V gene. There are 15 residues in the CDR3. The V end lost 6 bases, the J end lost 5 bases, and 23 bases lay between the germline ends. Here the CDR3 reads CSVPHPQGKADEQYF. In DNA form, the CDR3 reads TGCAGCGTCCCTCATCCCCAGGGTAAGGCGGACGAGCAGTACTTC.

The chain joins TRBV14 to TRBJ2-1; 15 nucleotides align to TRBD2. CDR1 SGHDN and CDR2 FVKESK come from the germline V gene. Trimming removed 4 bases from V and 8 bases from J; junction bases left unmatched: 12. The CDR3 runs 18 residues. The chain's CDR3 is CASSRYWTSGGAVHEQFF. CDR3 DNA: TGTGCCAGCAGCCGTTATTGGACTAGCGGGGGGGCAGTCCATGAGCAGTTCTTC.

J is TRBJ2-1 and V is TRBV9, with TRBD2 matching 15 bases. Germline CDR1 is SGDLS and CDR2 is YYNGEE. This CDR3 is 19 amino acids long. Trimming cost V 0 bases and J 7 bases; bases outside gene matches: 11. CDR3 residues: CASSVDSGLAGGPRNEQFF. In DNA, the CDR3 is TGTGCCAGCAGCGTAGATTCTGGACTAGCGGGGGGGCCCAGGAATGAGCAGTTCTTC. Looking up the rest from reference TRBV9 and TRBJ2-1 gives the full variable domain: DSGVTQTPKHLITATGQRVTLRCSPRSGDLSVYWYQQSLDQGLQFLIQYYNGEERAKGNILERFSAQQFPDLHSELNLSSLELGDSALYFCASSVDSGLAGGPRNEQFFGPGTRLTVL.

The CDR3 loop is CASTTLPSYEQYF. As DNA, the CDR3 is TGTGCCAGCACCACCCTGCCCTCCTACGAGCAGTACTTC. The chain uses TRBV27 and TRBJ2-7, with D uncertain. The CDR3 is 13 residues long. Trimming left V 7 bases short and J 0 bases short, with 10 bases between. The germline CDR1 and CDR2 sequences are MNHEY and SMNVEV (reference sequence).

This clone was recorded once. The rearrangement links TRBV9 to TRBJ1-2; maybe TRBD1 (5 bases). The CDR3 consists of 16 residues. The germline V and J ends were trimmed by 3 bases and 3 bases, with 18 bases remaining between them. Germline V lookup: CDR1 SGDLS, CDR2 YYNGEE. This CDR3 reads CASSDPRGKEYYGYTF. Here the CDR3 DNA reads TGTGCCAGCAGCGATCCTAGGGGAAAAGAATACTATGGCTACACCTTC.

A few counts support this clone. The chain recombines TRBV4-1 with TRBJ2-7; 10 bases match TRBD1. The germline gives CDR1 MGHRA, CDR2 YSYEKL. Germline trimming cut 4 bases from V and 4 bases from J; bases unmatched to any gene: 10. The CDR3 consists of 16 residues. In nucleotides, the CDR3 is TGCGCCAGCAGCCTACTGGCGACAGGGGGCGGATACGAGCAGTACTTC. The encoded protein is CASSLLATGGGYEQYF.